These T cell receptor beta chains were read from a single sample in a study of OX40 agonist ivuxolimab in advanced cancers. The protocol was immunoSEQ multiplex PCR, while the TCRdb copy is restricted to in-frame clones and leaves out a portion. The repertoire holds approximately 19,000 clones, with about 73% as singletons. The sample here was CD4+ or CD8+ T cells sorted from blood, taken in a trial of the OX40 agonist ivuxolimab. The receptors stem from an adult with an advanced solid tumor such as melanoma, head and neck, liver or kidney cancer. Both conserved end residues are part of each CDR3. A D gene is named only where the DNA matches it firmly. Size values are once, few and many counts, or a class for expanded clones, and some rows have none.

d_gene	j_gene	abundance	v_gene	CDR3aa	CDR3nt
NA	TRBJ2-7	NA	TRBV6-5	CASNLAGFGEQYF	TGTGCCAGTAATCTGGCCGGCTTCGGCGAGCAGTACTTC
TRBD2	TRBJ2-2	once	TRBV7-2	CASSLAILAGIEHRGAVF	TGTGCCAGCAGCTTAGCGATACTAGCGGGTATCGAACACCGGGGAGCTGTTTTT
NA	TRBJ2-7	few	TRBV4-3	CASSQGDSWGTSYEQYF	TGCGCCAGCAGCCAAGGGGATTCGTGGGGGACCTCCTACGAGCAGTACTTC
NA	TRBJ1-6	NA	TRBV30	CAWIGTGDSPLHF	TGTGCCTGGATAGGGACCGGGGATTCACCCCTCCACTTT
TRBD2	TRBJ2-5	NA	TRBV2	CASTERSGGRETQYF	TGTGCCAGCACCGAAAGATCGGGGGGGCGGGAGACCCAGTACTTC
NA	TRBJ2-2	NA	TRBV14	CASSPRAGANGELFF	TGTGCCAGCAGCCCTCGGGCAGGGGCTAACGGGGAGCTGTTTTTT
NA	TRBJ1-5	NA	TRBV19	CASSMNPKEPQHF	TGTGCCAGTAGTATGAATCCTAAAGAGCCCCAGCATTTT
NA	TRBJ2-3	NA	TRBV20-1	CSAGGTDTQYF	TGCAGTGCTGGGGGGACAGATACGCAGTATTTT
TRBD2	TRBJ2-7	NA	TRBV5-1	CASSQREGFEQYF	TGCGCCAGCAGCCAGCGGGAGGGCTTCGAGCAGTACTTC
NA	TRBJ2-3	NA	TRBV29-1	CSTIRGPDTQYF	TGCAGCACGATTAGGGGCCCAGATACGCAGTATTTT
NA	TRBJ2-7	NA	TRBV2	CASSEGGSEQYF	TGTGCCAGCAGTGAGGGGGGCTCCGAGCAGTACTTC
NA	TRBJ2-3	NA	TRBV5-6	CASSLPGLDTQYF	TGTGCCAGCAGCTTGCCTGGATTAGATACGCAGTATTTT
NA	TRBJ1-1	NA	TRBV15	CATSRGGVFTEAFF	TGTGCCACCAGCAGAGGAGGGGTTTTTACTGAAGCTTTCTTT
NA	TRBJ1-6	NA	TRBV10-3	CAISVGGPNSPLHF	TGTGCCATCAGTGTGGGGGGGCCGAATTCACCCCTCCACTTT
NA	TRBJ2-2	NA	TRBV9	CASSVAGVATGELFF	TGTGCCAGCAGCGTAGCTGGGGTAGCGACCGGGGAGCTGTTTTTT
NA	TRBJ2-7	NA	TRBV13	CASSLPGDYEQYF	TGTGCCAGCAGCCTTCCCGGGGACTACGAGCAGTACTTC
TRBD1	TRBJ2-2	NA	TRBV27	CASSFRTGGWGGELFF	TGTGCCAGCAGTTTCCGGACAGGGGGGTGGGGCGGGGAGCTGTTTTTT